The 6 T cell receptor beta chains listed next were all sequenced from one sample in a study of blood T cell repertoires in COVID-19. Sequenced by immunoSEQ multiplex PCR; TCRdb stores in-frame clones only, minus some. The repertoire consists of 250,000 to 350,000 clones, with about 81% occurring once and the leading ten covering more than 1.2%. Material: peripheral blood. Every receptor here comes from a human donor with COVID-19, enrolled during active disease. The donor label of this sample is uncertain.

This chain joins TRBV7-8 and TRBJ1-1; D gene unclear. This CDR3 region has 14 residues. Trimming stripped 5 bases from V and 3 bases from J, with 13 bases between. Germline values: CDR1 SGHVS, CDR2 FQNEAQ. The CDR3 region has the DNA TGTGCCAGCAGCCGTTCCTCCTCGGACACTGAAGCTTTCTTT. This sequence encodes CASSRSSSDTEAFF. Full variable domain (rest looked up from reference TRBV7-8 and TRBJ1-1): GAGVSQSPRYKVAKRGQDVALRCDPISGHVSLFWYQQALGQGPEFLTYFQNEAQLDKSGLPSDRFFAERPEGSVSTLKIQRTQQEDSAVYLCASSRSSSDTEAFFGQGTRLTVV.

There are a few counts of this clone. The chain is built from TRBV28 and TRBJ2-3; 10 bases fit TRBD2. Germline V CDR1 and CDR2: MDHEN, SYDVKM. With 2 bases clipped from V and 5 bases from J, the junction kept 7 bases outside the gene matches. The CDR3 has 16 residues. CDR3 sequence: CASSLGLAGEVDTQYF. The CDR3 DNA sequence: TGTGCCAGCAGTTTAGGGCTAGCGGGAGAGGTAGATACGCAGTATTTT.

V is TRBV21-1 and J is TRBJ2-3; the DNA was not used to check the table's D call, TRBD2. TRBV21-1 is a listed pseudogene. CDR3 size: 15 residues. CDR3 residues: CASSTTSGNVYTQYF. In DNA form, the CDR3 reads TGTGCCAGCTCTACAACTAGCGGGAATGTATATACGCAGTATTTT.

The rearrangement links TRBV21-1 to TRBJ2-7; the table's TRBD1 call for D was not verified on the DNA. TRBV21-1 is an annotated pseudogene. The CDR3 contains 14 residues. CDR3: CASSNRDRGSEQYF. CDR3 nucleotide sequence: TGTGCCAGCAGCAACCGGGACAGGGGATCCGAGCAGTACTTC.

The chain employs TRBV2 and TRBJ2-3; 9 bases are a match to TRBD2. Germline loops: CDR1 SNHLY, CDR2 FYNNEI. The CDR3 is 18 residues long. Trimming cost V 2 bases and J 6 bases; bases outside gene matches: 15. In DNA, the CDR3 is TGTGCCAGCAGTGAATGGGAGACTAGCGGTTCTCAGGGGGATACGCAGTATTTT. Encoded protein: CASSEWETSGSQGDTQYF.

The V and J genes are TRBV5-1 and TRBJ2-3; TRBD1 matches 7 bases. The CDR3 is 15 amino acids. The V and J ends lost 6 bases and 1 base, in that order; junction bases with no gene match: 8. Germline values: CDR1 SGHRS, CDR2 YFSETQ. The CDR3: CASTLRQGGTDTQYF. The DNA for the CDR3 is TGCGCCAGCACCCTTAGACAGGGTGGCACAGATACGCAGTATTTT.